The 7 T cell receptor beta chains below all came from one sample that was sequenced in a study of memory CD4+ T cells and cytomegalovirus serostatus (dated by TCRdb to between 2017 and 2020). The library was obtained by the immunoSEQ multiplex PCR assay. In its TCRdb copy, this immuneACCESS table keeps in-frame sequences only and misses some clones. Where compared with another copy, unresolved V genes explain less than half of these, and the others have no known cause. Here the sample has tens of thousands of clones; roughly 80% occur a single time. The ten largest clones take up about 0.79% of the sample. A FACSAria II was used to sort memory CD4+ T cells, defined as single viable CD3+CD4+CD8-CD45RO+ cells. What was sequenced was memory CD4+ T cells from blood. The receptors come from an adult in good health and CMV-seronegative.

The chain recombines TRBV5-1 with TRBJ1-1; TRBD1 aligns across 7 bases. CDR1 is SGHRS, CDR2 YFSETQ, per germline. CDR3 length: 14 amino acids. With 2 bases clipped from V and 7 bases from J, the junction kept 8 bases outside the gene matches. In nucleotides, the CDR3 is TGCGCCAGCAGCTTTGGACAGGCGAGGCATGAAGCTTTCTTT. This translates into CASSFGQARHEAFF.

This clone was seen a few times. V and J are TRBV2 and TRBJ2-7, with 10 bases lining up with TRBD2. The trim removed 4 bases at V and 3 bases at J, leaving 3 bases unmatched. The CDR3 consists of 14 residues. Germline V gene sequence: CDR1 SNHLY, CDR2 FYNNEI. The CDR3 DNA sequence: TGTGCCAGCAGTGGGACTAGCGGCTACTACGAGCAGTACTTC. Its translation: CASSGTSGYYEQYF.

The CDR3 region has the DNA TGTGCCAGCTCACCCCAGACTAGCGGGGCCTACAATGAGCAGTTCTTC. It codes for CASSPQTSGAYNEQFF. The chain is built from TRBV18 and TRBJ2-1; 11 bases match TRBD2. Germline CDR1 is KGHSH and CDR2 is LQKENI. The J segment lost 2 bases and the V segment lost 3 bases, leaving 3 bases of the junction unmatched. The CDR3 loop spans 16 amino acids.

The chain links TRBV7-2 to TRBJ2-7, with D unresolved. The CDR3 contains 13 residues. The V end was cut by 4 bases, the J end by 3 bases, with 10 bases between. In germline, CDR1 is SGHTA, CDR2 FQGNSA. CDR3 bases: TGTGCCAGCAGCTCCCACCCACGCTACGAGCAGTACTTC. It translates to CASSSHPRYEQYF.

This chain links TRBV6-5 with TRBJ1-2, with 7 bases that match TRBD1. The CDR3 is made up of 14 amino acids. With 7 bases clipped from V and 8 bases from J, the junction kept 13 bases outside the gene matches. Germline CDR1 and CDR2: MNHEY and SVGAGI. CDR3 in amino acids: CASISPGGQDGYTF. CDR3 sequence (DNA): TGTGCCAGCATTTCTCCAGGGGGGCAGGACGGCTACACCTTC.

The chain has TRBV6-5 and TRBJ2-7; D is ambiguous. Germline CDR1 reads MNHEY; CDR2 reads SVGAGI. Between the trimmed V and J ends, which lost 9 bases and 0 bases, there was a span of 12 bases. The CDR3 loop spans 13 amino acids. The CDR3 here is CASQEPGSYEQYF. CDR3 DNA: TGTGCCAGTCAAGAGCCAGGCTCCTACGAGCAGTACTTC.

This clone came up once. Other DNA sequences in this specimen translate into the identical CDR3. The CDR3 loop is CASSLTTYEQYF. Written as DNA, the CDR3 is TGTGCCAGCAGCTTAACCACCTACGAGCAGTACTTC. The chain employs TRBV7-2 and TRBJ2-7; D unclear. The V end lost 2 bases, the J end lost 2 bases, and 4 bases lay between the germline ends. The length of the CDR3 is 12 residues. CDR1 and CDR2 (germline): SGHTA, FQGNSA.